This TCR beta chain comes out of a study of blood T cells in healthy people across ages. Notes on the study in general: It was held that diversity estimates obtained from one million T cells represented underestimates. Diversity of TCR beta correlated strongly with naive T cell percentage. TCR beta diversity per million T cells fell roughly linearly with age.

PCR was performed a second time for about 6 to 12 cycles using a sample-barcoded 5' primer and a J-beta primer mix. TCRdb used MiXCR to reprocess the 5' RACE reads, holding one entry per CDR3 protein. The data contain approximately 2,000,000 distinct CDR3 sequences, 39% of them seen just once; the ten biggest clones take up roughly 23%. The CDR3 extends over 16 amino acids. The V and J ends lost 2 bases and 4 bases, in that order; junction bases with no gene match: 4. Germline V gene lookup returns CDR1 MGHRA and CDR2 YSYEKL. A note on this clonotype: Its antigen is as yet unknown.

V gene TRBV4-1 combines with J gene TRBJ2-1; TRBD2 aligns across 11 bases. Sequenced sample: blood. The TCR comes from a human donor in good health. In DNA, the CDR3 is TGCGCCAGCAGCCAAAATGCTAGCGGGGGGTACAATGAGCAGTTCTTC. It is translated as CASSQNASGGYNEQFF.